Below are 10 T cell receptor beta chains sequenced from a single sample in a study of T-cell memory formation after mild COVID-19. One entry per CDR3 protein, called by TCRdb with MiXCR from the 5' RACE reads. The data contain fewer than 450,000 distinct CDR3 sequences, 20% to 30% of them singletons. Sequences were obtained from PBMCs or a T cell subset sorted from them (not recorded which). The source is an adult woman who had mild COVID-19 (a few samples of this study predate the infection). Cell type and time point are not known.

The chain couples TRBV12-3 or TRBV12-4 to TRBJ1-2; 8 bases agree with TRBD1. This CDR3 region has 14 residues. Trimming took 1 base from V and 8 from J; bases not matched to a gene: 6. CDR3 sequence (DNA): TGTGCCAGCAGTTTAGAGGGACAGGTGAAAGGCTACACCTTC. This codes for CASSLEGQVKGYTF.

J is TRBJ1-2 and V is TRBV7-9; D is unclear. CDR3 length equals 14 residues. The ends were cut back, 5 bases at V and 6 bases at J, with 16 bases in the middle. The germline V gene has CDR1 SEHNR and CDR2 FQNEAQ (reference sequence). The CDR3 nucleotides are TGTGCCAGCAGCCCAATTTTGGGAGCCCATGGCTACACCTTC. It codes for CASSPILGAHGYTF.

This clonotype was detected a few times. The chain is built from TRBV11-3 and TRBJ2-1; TRBD2 matches at 9 bases. This CDR3 has 15 residues. Trimming took 1 base from V and 8 from J; bases not matched to a gene: 6. Looked up from germline, CDR1 is SGHNT and CDR2 is YENEEA. This CDR3 reads CASSLGGGAMYEQFF. CDR3 DNA sequence: TGTGCCAGCAGCTTAGGCGGGGGGGCCATGTATGAGCAGTTCTTC.

V is TRBV19 and J is TRBJ1-4; TRBD1 aligns across 8 bases. The CDR3 sequence is 13 residues long. J gave up 2 bases and V 11 bases, and 4 bases lay outside the gene matches. Germline V gene sequence: CDR1 LNHDA, CDR2 SQIVND (reference sequence). The CDR3 here is CASRDRTNEKLFF. In DNA, the CDR3 is TGTGCCTCAAGGGACAGGACTAATGAAAAACTGTTTTTT.

This clonotype was seen a handful of times. The chain combines TRBV9 with TRBJ2-3; D remains unclear. The CDR3 runs to 16 residues. Trimming stripped 4 bases from V and 2 bases from J, with 17 bases between. Germline V gene sequence: CDR1 SGDLS, CDR2 YYNGEE. The CDR3 coding sequence is TGTGCCAGCAGCCCCCTCCAAAGGTGGGACACAGATACGCAGTATTTT. It encodes CASSPLQRWDTDTQYF.

This clonotype appeared a few times. The CDR3 is CAWSVLGLAGDTQYF. Written as DNA, the CDR3 is TGTGCCTGGAGTGTACTTGGACTAGCGGGAGATACGCAGTATTTT. The chain uses TRBV30 and TRBJ2-3; 11 bases match TRBD2. The CDR3 contains 15 residues. Germline V gene data show CDR1 as GTSNPN and CDR2 as SVGIG (reference sequence). V trimming: 0 bases; J trimming: 5 bases; junction bases outside the gene matches: 4.

V usage is TRBV12-3 or TRBV12-4 and J usage is TRBJ1-1, with TRBD1 matching 9 bases. This CDR3 spans 15 amino acids. The J segment lost 1 base and the V segment lost 6 bases, leaving 6 bases of the junction unmatched. This chain's CDR3 is CASREQGARNTEAFF. For the CDR3, the DNA is TGTGCCAGCAGGGAACAGGGGGCGAGGAACACTGAAGCTTTCTTT.

The chain is built from TRBV5-1 and TRBJ2-5; 9 bases are a match to TRBD1. CDR3 length: 14 residues. Germline assignment: CDR1 SGHRS and CDR2 YFSETQ. After removal of 4 bases from V and 3 bases from J, the junction contained 4 bases not matched to a gene. CDR3 region: CASSARTGEETQYF. CDR3 nucleotide sequence: TGCGCCAGCAGCGCCCGGACAGGGGAAGAGACCCAGTACTTC.

The genes are TRBV6-5 and TRBJ1-6; TRBD1 matches at 8 bases. Germline V CDR1 and CDR2: MNHEY, SVGAGI. V was clipped by 0 bases and J by 10 bases; unmatched bases: 5. The CDR3 loop spans 15 amino acids. The CDR3 nucleotides read TGTGCCAGCAGTTACTCAGGGACAGGCTACTCACCCCTCCACTTT. Translation: CASSYSGTGYSPLHF.

This chain links TRBV24-1 with TRBJ2-2; 8 bases fit TRBD1. Germline V CDR1 and CDR2: KGHDR, SFDVKD. The CDR3 consists of 17 residues. V was clipped by 4 bases and J by 4 bases; unmatched bases: 10. The CDR3 region has the DNA TGTGCCACCAGTGACCTGACAGGGGCGGTTGGCACCGGGGAGCTGTTTTTT. Encoded protein: CATSDLTGAVGTGELFF.